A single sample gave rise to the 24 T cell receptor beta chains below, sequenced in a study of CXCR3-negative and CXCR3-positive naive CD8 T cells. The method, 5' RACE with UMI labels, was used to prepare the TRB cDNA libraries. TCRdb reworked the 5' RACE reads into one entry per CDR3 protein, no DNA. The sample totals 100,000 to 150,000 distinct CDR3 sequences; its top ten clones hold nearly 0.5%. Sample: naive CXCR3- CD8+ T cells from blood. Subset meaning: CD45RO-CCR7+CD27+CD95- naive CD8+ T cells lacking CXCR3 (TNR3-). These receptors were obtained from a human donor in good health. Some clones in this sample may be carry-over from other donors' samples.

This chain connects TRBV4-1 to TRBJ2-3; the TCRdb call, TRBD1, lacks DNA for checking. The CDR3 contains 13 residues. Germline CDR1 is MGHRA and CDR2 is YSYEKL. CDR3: CASRGQGTDTQYF.

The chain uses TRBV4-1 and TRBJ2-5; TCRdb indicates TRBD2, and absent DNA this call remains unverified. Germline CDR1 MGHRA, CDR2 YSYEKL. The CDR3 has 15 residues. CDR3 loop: CASSQGAGGPETQYF.

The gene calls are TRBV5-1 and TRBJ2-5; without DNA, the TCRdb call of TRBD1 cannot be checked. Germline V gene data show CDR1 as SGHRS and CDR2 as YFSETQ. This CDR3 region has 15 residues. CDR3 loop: CASSFRDRDWETQYF.

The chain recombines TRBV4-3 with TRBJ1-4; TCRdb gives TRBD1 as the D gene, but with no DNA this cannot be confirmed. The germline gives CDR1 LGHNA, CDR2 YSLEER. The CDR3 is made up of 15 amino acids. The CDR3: CASSQGTTTNEKLFF.

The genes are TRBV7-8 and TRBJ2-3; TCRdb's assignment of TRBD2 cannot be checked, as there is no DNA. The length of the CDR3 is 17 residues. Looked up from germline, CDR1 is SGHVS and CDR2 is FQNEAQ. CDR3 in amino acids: CASSPPSGLAGTDTQYF.

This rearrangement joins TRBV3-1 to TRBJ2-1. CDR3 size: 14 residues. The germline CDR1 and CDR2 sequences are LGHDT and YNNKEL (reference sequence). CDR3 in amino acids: CASSQDFRNNEQFF.

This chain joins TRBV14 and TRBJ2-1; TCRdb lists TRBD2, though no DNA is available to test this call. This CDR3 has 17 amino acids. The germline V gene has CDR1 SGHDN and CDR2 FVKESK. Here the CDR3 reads CASSQSRLAGPYNEQFF.

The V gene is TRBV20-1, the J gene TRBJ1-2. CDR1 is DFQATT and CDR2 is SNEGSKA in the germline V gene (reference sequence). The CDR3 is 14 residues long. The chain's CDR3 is CSARDRHSLYGYTF.

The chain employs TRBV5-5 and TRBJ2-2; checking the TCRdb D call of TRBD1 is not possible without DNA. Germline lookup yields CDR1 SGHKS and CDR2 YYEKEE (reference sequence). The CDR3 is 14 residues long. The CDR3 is CASQDRFDTGELFF.

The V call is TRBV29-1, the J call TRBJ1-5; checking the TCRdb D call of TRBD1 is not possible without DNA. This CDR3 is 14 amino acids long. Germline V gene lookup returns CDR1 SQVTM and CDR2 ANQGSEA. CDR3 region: CSVRQGLSNQPQHF.

The CDR3 spells CASSPNRGRLYGYTF. The V gene is TRBV28, the J gene TRBJ1-2; without DNA, the TCRdb call of TRBD1 cannot be checked. This CDR3 region has 15 residues. Looked up from germline, CDR1 is MDHEN and CDR2 is SYDVKM.

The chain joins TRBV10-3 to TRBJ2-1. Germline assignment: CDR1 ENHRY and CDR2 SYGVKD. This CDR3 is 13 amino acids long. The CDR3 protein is CAIRDGSYNEQFF.

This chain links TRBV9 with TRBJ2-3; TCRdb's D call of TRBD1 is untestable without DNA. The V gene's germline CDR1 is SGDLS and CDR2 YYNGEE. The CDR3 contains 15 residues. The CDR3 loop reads CASSVDGRGTDTQYF.

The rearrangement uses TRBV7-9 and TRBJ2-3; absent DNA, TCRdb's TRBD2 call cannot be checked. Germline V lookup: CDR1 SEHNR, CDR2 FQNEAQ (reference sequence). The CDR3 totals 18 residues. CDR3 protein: CASSPPLQLAGEADTQYF.

The CDR3 protein is CASSEASGTETQYF. The V and J genes are TRBV25-1 and TRBJ2-5; TCRdb returns TRBD2, unconfirmable since there is no DNA. CDR3 length: 14 residues. Germline V CDR1 and CDR2: MGHDK, SYGVNS.

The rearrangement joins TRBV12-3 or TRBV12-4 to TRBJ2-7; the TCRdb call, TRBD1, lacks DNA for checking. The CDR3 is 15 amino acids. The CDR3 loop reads CASRSTGGSSYEQYF.

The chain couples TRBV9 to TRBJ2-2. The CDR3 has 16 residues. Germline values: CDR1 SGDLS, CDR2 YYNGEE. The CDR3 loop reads CASSVAVGPNTGELFF.

The CDR3 is CASSAETGESDTQYF. The chain has TRBV9 and TRBJ2-3; the D gene TCRdb calls, TRBD1, cannot be checked with no DNA. The germline CDR1 and CDR2 sequences are SGDLS and YYNGEE. The CDR3 runs to 15 residues.

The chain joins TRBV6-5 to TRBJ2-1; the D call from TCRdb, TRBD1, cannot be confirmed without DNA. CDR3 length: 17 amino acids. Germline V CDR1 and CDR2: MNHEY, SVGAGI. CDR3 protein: CASSLLTGSSSYNEQFF.

The CDR3 reads CASRGTGGYEQYF. V and J are TRBV12-3 or TRBV12-4 and TRBJ2-7; the TRBD1 assignment by TCRdb is unverifiable without DNA. The CDR3 is 13 amino acids.

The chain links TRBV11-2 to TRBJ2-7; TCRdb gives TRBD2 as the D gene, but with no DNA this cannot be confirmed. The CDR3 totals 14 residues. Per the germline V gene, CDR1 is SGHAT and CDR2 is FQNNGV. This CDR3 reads CTSSPRDSIYEQYF.

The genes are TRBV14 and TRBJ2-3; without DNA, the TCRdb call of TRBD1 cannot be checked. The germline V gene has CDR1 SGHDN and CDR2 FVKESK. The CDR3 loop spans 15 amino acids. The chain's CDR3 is CASSPAPRWTDTQYF.

CDR3 sequence: CASSLPARADEQYF. This sequence joins TRBV7-9 and TRBJ2-7. Germline lookup yields CDR1 SEHNR and CDR2 FQNEAQ (reference sequence). The length of the CDR3 is 14 residues.

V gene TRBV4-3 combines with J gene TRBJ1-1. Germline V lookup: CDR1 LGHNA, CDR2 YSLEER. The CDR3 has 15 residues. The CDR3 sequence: CASSQDRDPNIEAFF.